This T cell receptor beta chain was sequenced for a study of shared clonotypes between healthy human individuals (dated by TCRdb to 2020 to 2022). Notes on the research overall: Three men and a couple of women, aged 18 to 49 years, made up the cohort. For each donor, three plates each were used for CD4 naive and CD4 memory, two plates were used for CD8 naive, and one plate was used for CD8 memory. To estimate repertoire size and how much clonotypes are shared between individuals, the study performed deep sequencing of blood TCR repertoires from 4 to 6 healthy adults. Libraries were prepared and TCR repertoires were sequenced by different laboratories using diverse techniques, in order to increase sequencing depth and limit assay-specific biases. Leukapheresis yielded between about 0.94 and 9 billion PBMCs per donor.

Concerning this clone itself: Its antigen remains undetermined. No much larger clone exists at a distance of one base, and base qualities are not known.

TCR CDR3 regions were amplified from genomic DNA by multiplex PCR using the deep immunoSEQ assay. Genomic DNA extracted from each cell subset was distributed evenly over all wells of several immunoSEQ 96-well plates, and each plate served as one replicate. For sorted subsets, around 200 ng genomic DNA, equal to 30,000 to 35,000 T cell genomes, was loaded into each replicate PCR. Purified libraries were measured with a Qubit 3.0 fluorometer, size-checked on a Bioanalyzer 2100, and measured again with the KAPA Library Quantification kit. Every immunoSEQ 96-well plate was sequenced on a dedicated single-read 150-cycle Illumina NextSeq 550 flow cell. The source study handled its data this way. Because the immunoSEQ output included only junctional sequences and no quality scores, the filtering could not be the same as the filtering used for full-length reads. Sequences were annotated with PyIR, a Python wrapper for IgBLAST v1.9, and V/J genes and CDR3 were assigned using IMGT germline references. Reads were filtered out if the reads had weak V/J assignments (E-value above 1e-6), no CDR3, stop codons, out-of-frame junctions, or ambiguous translated residues. V3J clonotypes were defined by identical inferred V gene, J gene, and CDR3 amino acid sequence. To compute the percentage overlap between repertoires, the number of shared unique clonotypes was divided by the size of the smaller repertoire. Repertoire richness was assessed with RTK rarefaction, the Chao1 estimator, and Recon v2.1 estimates of unobserved clonotypes. OLGA was used to compute generation probabilities for all TCRbeta clonotypes that the gDNA method yielded from a handful of donors. TCRdb retrieved this table from immuneACCESS and kept in-frame rearrangements only. Not all clones are present; in checked studies, unresolved V genes account for under half, and no reason is known for the remainder. The D gene and trimming were derived from the DNA, and the V and J assignments and clone size from that table. The sample records under 120,000 clones, 67% of which are singletons. About 25% of the sample goes to the ten largest clones.

Donors were healthy HIV-negative adults with no recently reported acute infections or vaccinations. All donors were Caucasian adults living in Nashville, Tennessee, USA. The CD8 memory samples were a combination of magnetically selected CD45RO+ cells and CCR7-negative CD45RA+ effector memory (TemRA) cells. Blood was obtained by leukapheresis, after which PBMCs were separated by Ficoll-Histopaque density gradient centrifugation and cryopreserved in liquid nitrogen vapor phase. Purity and quantity of every magnetically sorted T cell population were checked by analytical flow cytometry. From each sorted fraction, genomic DNA was isolated and quantified by UV absorbance on a Nanodrop 2000c. General conclusions and limits of the study: Pairwise subsampling indicated that sequencing depth was expected to affect the degree of clonotype sharing among donors. Sharing across four donors was observed for about 5% of naive CD4, around 3.5% of naive CD8, roughly 2.4% of memory CD4, and roughly 0.4% of memory CD8 clonotypes. The small number of donors limited the genetic and exposure-history diversity represented. Estimated clonotype richness was generally larger for naive than for memory subsets. Compared with non-shared clonotypes, the clonotypes found in all four sorted-subset donors had higher generation probabilities. Only blood was sampled, and tissue TCR repertoires likely differ from those in blood. Incomplete sequencing was indicated by rarefaction of sorted-subset datasets, despite the large sequencing depth.

Sequencing was carried out using memory CD8+ T cells sorted from blood. This specimen's cell subset or site label, interpreted: CD45RO+ cells pooled with CCR7-negative TemRA cells. This clonotype was sampled from a woman under 40 in good health.

CDR3 loop: CASSSDRGRNTEAFF. The nucleotides read TGTGCCAGCAGCTCCGACAGGGGGAGGAACACTGAAGCTTTCTTT. Recombination linked TRBV7-6 to TRBJ1-1, with 9 junctional bases fitting TRBD1. The germline V gene specifies SGHVS as CDR1 and FNYEAQ as CDR2. The CDR3 goes from the cysteine to the phenylalanine over 15 residues. Of all the DNA, just the CDR3 is kept, 45 bases in frame from base 1. The germline V end is reduced by 4 bases and the J end by 1 base; junction bases left unmatched: 4.